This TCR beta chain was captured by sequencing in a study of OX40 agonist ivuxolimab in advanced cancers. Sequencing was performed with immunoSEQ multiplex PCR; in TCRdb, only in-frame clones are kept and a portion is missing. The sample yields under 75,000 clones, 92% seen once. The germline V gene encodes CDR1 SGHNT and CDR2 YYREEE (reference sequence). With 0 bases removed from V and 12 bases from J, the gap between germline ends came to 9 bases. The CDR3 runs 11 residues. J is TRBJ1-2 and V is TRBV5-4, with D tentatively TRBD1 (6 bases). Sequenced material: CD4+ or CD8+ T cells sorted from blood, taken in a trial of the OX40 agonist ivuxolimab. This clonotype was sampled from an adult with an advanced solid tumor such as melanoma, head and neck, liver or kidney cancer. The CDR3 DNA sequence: TGTGCCAGCAGCTTGGACAGGGAAGACACCTTC. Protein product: CASSLDREDTF.